The 4 T cell receptor beta chains listed next were all sequenced from one sample in a study of blood T cell repertoires in COVID-19. Assay: immunoSEQ multiplex PCR; the TCRdb copy retains only in-frame clones and omits some. The table shows 90,000 to 150,000 clones, with 70% to 90% occurring only once. The sample was peripheral blood. All receptors derive from a man in his fifties or sixties with acute or convalescent COVID-19.

This clone is a singleton in its sample. The gene calls are TRBV6-2 or TRBV6-3 and TRBJ2-7, with D maybe TRBD2 (5 bases). This CDR3 comprises 12 residues. Germline-derived CDR1 and CDR2 are MNHEY and SVGEGT. Trimming took off 1 base at V and 7 bases at J, with 8 bases between the two ends. As DNA, the CDR3 is TGTGCCAGCAGTTACTGGGCGGGTGAGCAGTACTTC. Translating gives CASSYWAGEQYF.

This chain links TRBV25-1 with TRBJ1-2; D gene unclear. The CDR3 runs to 12 residues. Germline lookup yields CDR1 MGHDK and CDR2 SYGVNS. Trimming took 1 base from V and 8 from J, leaving 8 bases between them. The CDR3 DNA follows: TGTGCCAGCAGTGAATCATTTAGCGGCTACACCTTC. Translation gives CASSESFSGYTF.

V is TRBV27 and J is TRBJ1-2, with 9 bases lining up with TRBD1. The length of the CDR3 is 14 residues. Per the germline V gene, CDR1 is MNHEY and CDR2 is SMNVEV (reference sequence). Unmatched junction bases numbered 8, after V lost 8 bases and J lost 4 bases. Here the CDR3 reads CASGRDRVSYGYTF. CDR3 DNA: TGTGCCAGCGGCCGGGACAGGGTATCCTATGGCTACACCTTC.

This chain connects TRBV28 to TRBJ1-1, with D hard to call. Trimming shortened V by 4 bases and J by 11 bases, and 14 bases separated the two germline ends. The CDR3 has 12 residues. Germline loops: CDR1 MDHEN, CDR2 SYDVKM. Written as DNA, the CDR3 is TGTGCCAGCAGTTCCGGTTCCCCGTCGGCTTTCTTT. Translated, it gives CASSSGSPSAFF.